The 24 T cell receptor beta chains listed next were all sequenced from one sample in a study of blood T cells in healthy people across ages. Using a J-beta primer mix together with a sample-barcoded 5' primer, a second PCR was run for roughly 7 to 12 cycles. Each CDR3 protein is one row after TCRdb ran MiXCR on the 5' RACE reads. Seen here are about 650,000 distinct CDR3 sequences, roughly 32% observed once, and the top ten hold 15%. What was sequenced was blood. Receptors originate from a woman older than 75 in good health.

For this clonotype: Just one base apart from a much larger clone, this may be a read error. The genes are TRBV27 and TRBJ2-5; 8 nucleotides align to TRBD1. CDR1 MNHEY and CDR2 SMNVEV come from the germline V gene (reference sequence). V lost 5 bases, J lost 11 bases, and 16 bases stayed unmatched. The CDR3 contains 15 residues. The DNA of the CDR3 is TGTGCCAGCAGTAAGAAGGACAGGGCTAGGAATGAGCAGTACTTC. Residues: CASSKKDRARNEQYF.

This sequence joins TRBV28 and TRBJ2-2; the D gene could be TRBD1 or TRBD2 (6 bases each). The germline V and J ends were trimmed by 7 bases and 6 bases, with 12 bases remaining between them. CDR1 and CDR2 (germline): MDHEN, SYDVKM. This CDR3 has 13 amino acids. The CDR3 nucleotides read TGTGCCAGCACCCAAAGGGGGGCCGGGGAGCTGTTTTTT. Translation gives CASTQRGAGELFF. The full variable domain, completed using reference TRBV28 and TRBJ2-2, is DVKVTQSSRYLVKRTGEKVFLECVQDMDHENMFWYRQDPGLGLRLIYFSYDVKMKEKGDIPEGYSVSREKKERFSLILESASTNQTSMYLCASTQRGAGELFFGEGSRLTVL.

Remarks on this clonotype: This may be a read error: a much more frequent sequence differs by one nucleotide. The J gene is TRBJ2-6, the V gene TRBV9, with a weak D call TRBD1 (6 bases). The V gene's germline CDR1 is SGDLS and CDR2 YYNGEE. There are 17 residues in the CDR3. The CDR3 DNA follows: TGTGCCAGCACCTCAAAGGGGGAGCTTACTGGGGCCAACGTCCGGACTTTC. Protein product: CASTSKGELTGANVRTF.

The chain has TRBV7-2 and TRBJ1-3; D unresolved. The germline CDR1 and CDR2 sequences are SGHTA and FQGNSA. Trimming removed 6 bases from V and 0 bases from J, with 9 bases in between. The CDR3 contains 14 residues. Written as DNA, the CDR3 is TGTGCCAGCAGTCAGAGCTTCTCTGGAAACACCATATATTTT. It encodes CASSQSFSGNTIYF.

The rearrangement joins TRBV7-9 to TRBJ1-4; TRBD1 aligns across 8 bases. The CDR3 extends over 20 amino acids. V lost 0 bases to trimming and J lost 0 bases; unmatched junction nucleotides: 12. Germline V lookup: CDR1 SEHNR, CDR2 FQNEAQ (reference sequence). The CDR3 here is CASSLAPVQGVSATNEKLFF. CDR3 DNA: TGTGCCAGCAGCTTAGCGCCCGTACAGGGGGTCTCTGCAACTAATGAAAAACTGTTTTTT.

In regard to this clonotype: The junction departs from germline at one end; a sequencing error may be responsible. This chain uses TRBV15 with TRBJ2-3; 10 bases map to TRBD2. Looked up from germline, CDR1 is LNHNV and CDR2 is YYDKDF (reference sequence). This CDR3 region has 19 residues. The CDR3, as DNA: TGTGCCACCAGCAGAGTAAGAGGTAGCGGGGGGACGAGCACAGATACGCAGGATTTT. Encoded protein: CATSRVRGSGGTSTDTQDF.

The rearrangement uses TRBV20-1 and TRBJ2-1; D possibly matches TRBD1 or TRBD2 (5 bases each). The germline V gene encodes CDR1 DFQATT and CDR2 SNEGSKA (reference sequence). There are 15 residues in the CDR3. With 3 bases removed from V and 0 bases from J, the gap between germline ends came to 12 bases. The CDR3: CSARDGTPSYNEQFF. CDR3 sequence (DNA): TGCAGTGCTAGGGACGGGACCCCCTCCTACAATGAGCAGTTCTTC.

At least ten counts were recorded for this clonotype. The genes are TRBV5-1 and TRBJ1-6, with a possible D match to TRBD1 (5 bases). Germline V CDR1 and CDR2: SGHRS, YFSETQ. Trimming stripped 3 bases from V and 7 bases from J, with 14 bases between. The CDR3 spans 15 residues. CDR3 DNA: TGCGCCAGCAGCTCTGACAGCCTCGGAAATTCACCCCTCCACTTT. Its translation: CASSSDSLGNSPLHF.

This clonotype was detected ten times or more. J is TRBJ1-2 and V is TRBV7-2; D uncertain. Trimming stripped 4 bases from V and 4 bases from J, with 10 bases between. Per germline, CDR1 SGHTA and CDR2 FQGNSA. This CDR3 region has 13 residues. The CDR3 is CASSSPEGYGYTF. In DNA form, the CDR3 reads TGTGCCAGCAGCTCCCCCGAGGGCTATGGCTACACCTTC.

This clonotype has a count of ten or more. The V gene is TRBV9, the J gene TRBJ1-6; D not certain. V lost 0 bases and J lost 8, with 9 bases in between. Germline V gives CDR1 SGDLS, CDR2 YYNGEE. This CDR3 has 14 amino acids. The CDR3 loop reads CASSVGGRDSPLHF. CDR3 nucleotides: TGTGCCAGCAGCGTAGGGGGAAGGGATTCACCCCTCCACTTT.

This chain uses TRBV20-1 with TRBJ1-3, with D tentatively TRBD1 (5 bases). V gave up 0 bases and J gave up 0 bases, with 15 bases separating them. This CDR3 comprises 17 residues. In germline, CDR1 is DFQATT, CDR2 SNEGSKA (reference sequence). The CDR3 spells CSARDIGAASSGNTIYF. For the CDR3, the DNA is TGCAGTGCTAGAGACATTGGGGCGGCTAGCTCTGGAAACACCATATATTTT.

The chain is built from TRBV28 and TRBJ1-2; TRBD1 might be the D (6 bases). The CDR3 extends over 15 amino acids. Trimming removed 5 bases at V and 8 bases at J, with 21 bases between. In germline, CDR1 is MDHEN, CDR2 SYDVKM. CDR3 DNA: TGTGCCAGCAGTGCCTCGACAGGTTTCTCGGGGGGCTACACCTTC. It codes for CASSASTGFSGGYTF.

There are a few counts of this clonotype. The V and J genes are TRBV12-3 or TRBV12-4 and TRBJ2-2, with 10 bases matching TRBD1. J lost 5 bases, V lost 6 bases, and 3 bases had no gene match. This CDR3 has 14 residues. The CDR3 sequence is CASRTGGRTGELFF. The CDR3 DNA follows: TGTGCCAGCAGGACAGGGGGCCGGACCGGGGAGCTGTTTTTT.

This clonotype showed up many times. V and J are TRBV13 and TRBJ1-1, with unresolved D. Trimming took off 5 bases at V and 3 bases at J, with 13 bases between the two ends. CDR3 length: 14 residues. The V gene's germline CDR1 is PRHDT and CDR2 FYEKMQ (reference sequence). The chain's CDR3 is CASSPDRSHTEAFF. CDR3 DNA sequence: TGTGCCAGCAGCCCCGATCGGTCCCACACTGAAGCTTTCTTT.

This clonotype was seen only a few times. V gene TRBV24-1 combines with J gene TRBJ2-3; D uncertain. This CDR3 comprises 14 residues. CDR1 KGHDR and CDR2 SFDVKD come from the germline V gene. Trimming cost V 3 bases and J 3 bases, with 9 bases left between them. DNA for the CDR3: TGTGCCACCAGTGATCCCGGAAGAACAGATACGCAGTATTTT. Translation gives CATSDPGRTDTQYF.

Ten or more counts support this clonotype. The chain uses TRBV7-2 and TRBJ1-2, with D maybe TRBD1 (5 bases). This CDR3 comprises 16 residues. The V and J ends lost 0 bases and 2 bases respectively, with 13 bases between them. Germline CDR1 reads SGHTA; CDR2 reads FQGNSA. The CDR3 is CASSLAPGRENYGYTF. The CDR3 coding sequence is TGTGCCAGCAGCTTAGCCCCGGGCAGGGAAAACTATGGCTACACCTTC.

This clonotype occurred a few times. A much larger clone differs by one base, so this may be a read error. V gene TRBV29-1 combines with J gene TRBJ2-7; tentatively, D is TRBD2 (5 bases). Deletions cut 8 bases from V and 7 bases from J, with 24 bases between. CDR1 is SQVTM, CDR2 ANQGSEA, per germline. The CDR3 sequence is 14 residues long. CDR3: CSSEDGSPYNEQYF. The DNA for the CDR3 is TGCAGCTCGGAGGACGGGTCCCCCTACAATGAGCAGTACTTC.

As to this clonotype: A read error may explain this, as a much larger clone is one base away. V usage is TRBV7-3 and J usage is TRBJ2-1; 7 nucleotides agree with TRBD2. The J call may be in error: the DNA end matches TRBJ2-7 better. This CDR3 is built from 14 residues. Germline CDR1 and CDR2: SGHTA and FQGTGA. Written as DNA, the CDR3 is TGTGCCAGTGCGGGCCGGGGGGTCTACAATGAGCAGTACTTC. Translated, it gives CASAGRGVYNEQYF.

The rearrangement uses TRBV12-3 or TRBV12-4 and TRBJ1-5; D possibly corresponds to TRBD1 (5 bases). The V end lost 4 bases, the J end lost 3 bases, and 10 bases lay between the germline ends. The CDR3 runs 14 residues. CDR3 bases: TGTGCCAGCAGTTGGGGCGGCGTCAATCAGCCCCAGCATTTT. Residues: CASSWGGVNQPQHF.

This clonotype was detected many times. Possible read error: a much larger clone is one base away. The rearrangement uses TRBV7-2 and TRBJ2-6; TRBD1 is a possible D gene (5 bases). The CDR3 consists of 14 residues. The germline gives CDR1 SGHTA, CDR2 FQGNSA. For the CDR3, the DNA is TGTGCCAGCAGCCTAGACTCTGGGGCCAACGTCCGGACTTTC. The encoded protein is CASSLDSGANVRTF. The entire variable domain, with the rest obtained from reference TRBV7-2 and TRBJ2-6, is as follows: GAGVSQSPSNKVTEKGKDVELRCDPISGHTALYWYRQSLGQGLEFLIYFQGNSAPDKSGLPSDRFSAERTGGSVSTLTIQRTQQEDSAVYLCASSLDSGANVRTFGAGSRLTVL.

This clonotype was recorded many times. The CDR3 reads CASSQDFGGSGYTF. The CDR3 coding sequence is TGTGCCAGCAGCCAAGATTTCGGGGGAAGTGGCTACACCTTC. The V gene is TRBV4-2, the J gene TRBJ1-2, with D possibly TRBD1 on 5 matching bases. V gave up 0 bases and J gave up 7 bases, with 12 bases separating them. Looked up from germline, CDR1 is LGHNA and CDR2 is YNFKEQ. This CDR3 contains 14 residues.

This clonotype has more than one count but fewer than ten. This chain connects TRBV7-8 to TRBJ2-2; no reliable D call. V dropped 6 bases and J dropped 4 bases, with 9 bases sitting between them. This CDR3 is built from 13 residues. The germline V gene has CDR1 SGHVS and CDR2 FQNEAQ. Here the CDR3 DNA reads TGTGCCAGCAGTCCTCCTGGCACCGGGGAGCTGTTTTTT. Protein: CASSPPGTGELFF.

There are a few counts of this clonotype. The chain couples TRBV18 to TRBJ2-6, with TRBD1 as a possible D gene (5 bases). CDR1 is KGHSH and CDR2 is LQKENI in the germline V gene. The CDR3 covers 17 residues. The V gene lost 1 base and the J gene lost 0 bases, with 10 bases spanning the gap. The CDR3 sequence: CASSPLGRASGANVLTF. The CDR3 DNA sequence: TGTGCCAGCTCACCACTTGGCAGGGCCTCTGGGGCCAACGTCCTGACTTTC.

This clonotype was seen ten or more times. V is TRBV7-3 and J is TRBJ1-1, with D perhaps TRBD1 (5 bases). Trimming removed 5 bases at V and 0 bases at J, with 10 bases between. CDR3 size: 14 residues. Germline V gene lookup returns CDR1 SGHTA and CDR2 FQGTGA. CDR3 DNA sequence: TGTGCCAGCAGCCCGGGGGTCATGAACACTGAAGCTTTCTTT. As protein: CASSPGVMNTEAFF.